The entry below describes one T cell receptor beta chain. J lost 2 bases, V lost 5 bases, and 1 base had no gene match. In germline, CDR1 is SGHTA, CDR2 FQGTGA. The CDR3 consists of 15 residues. Nucleic acids came from premalignant or tumor cells enriched by macro-dissection. The assay was immunoSEQ multiplex PCR, and TCRdb's table has in-frame clones only and misses some. The sample includes some 9,900 clones, approximately 80% of them seen just once. This specimen comes from a study of immune evolution from preneoplasia to lung adenocarcinoma. Background on the study: HLA loss of heterozygosity: over 5.5% AIS, over 12% MIA, over 30% ADC, none AAH.

The V gene is TRBV7-3, the J gene TRBJ2-1, with TRBD2 matching over 12 bases. Material for sequencing was FFPE minimally invasive lung adenocarcinoma tissue. The TCR was taken from a person between 65 and 80 years old with lung adenocarcinoma. The CDR3 DNA reads as TGTGCCAGCAGCAGACTAGCGGGAGCCTACAATGAGCAGTTCTTC. Its translation is CASSRLAGAYNEQFF.